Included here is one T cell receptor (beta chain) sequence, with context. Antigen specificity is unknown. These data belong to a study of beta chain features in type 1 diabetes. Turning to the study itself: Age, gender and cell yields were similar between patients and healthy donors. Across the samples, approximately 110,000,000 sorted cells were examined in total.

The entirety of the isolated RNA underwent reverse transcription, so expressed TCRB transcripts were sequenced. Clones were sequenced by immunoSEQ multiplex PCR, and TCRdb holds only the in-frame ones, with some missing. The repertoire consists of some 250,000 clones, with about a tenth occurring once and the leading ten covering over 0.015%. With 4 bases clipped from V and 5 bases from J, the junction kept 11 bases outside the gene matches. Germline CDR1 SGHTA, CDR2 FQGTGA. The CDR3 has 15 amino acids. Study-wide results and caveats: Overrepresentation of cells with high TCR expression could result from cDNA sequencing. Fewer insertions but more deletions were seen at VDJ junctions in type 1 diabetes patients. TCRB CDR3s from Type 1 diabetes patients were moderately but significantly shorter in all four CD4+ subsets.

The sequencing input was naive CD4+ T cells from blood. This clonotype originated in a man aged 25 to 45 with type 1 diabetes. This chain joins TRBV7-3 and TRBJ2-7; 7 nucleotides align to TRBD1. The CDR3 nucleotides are TGTGCCAGCAGCTCACAGGGGCCTCCAGGTCACGAGCAGTACTTC. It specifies CASSSQGPPGHEQYF.